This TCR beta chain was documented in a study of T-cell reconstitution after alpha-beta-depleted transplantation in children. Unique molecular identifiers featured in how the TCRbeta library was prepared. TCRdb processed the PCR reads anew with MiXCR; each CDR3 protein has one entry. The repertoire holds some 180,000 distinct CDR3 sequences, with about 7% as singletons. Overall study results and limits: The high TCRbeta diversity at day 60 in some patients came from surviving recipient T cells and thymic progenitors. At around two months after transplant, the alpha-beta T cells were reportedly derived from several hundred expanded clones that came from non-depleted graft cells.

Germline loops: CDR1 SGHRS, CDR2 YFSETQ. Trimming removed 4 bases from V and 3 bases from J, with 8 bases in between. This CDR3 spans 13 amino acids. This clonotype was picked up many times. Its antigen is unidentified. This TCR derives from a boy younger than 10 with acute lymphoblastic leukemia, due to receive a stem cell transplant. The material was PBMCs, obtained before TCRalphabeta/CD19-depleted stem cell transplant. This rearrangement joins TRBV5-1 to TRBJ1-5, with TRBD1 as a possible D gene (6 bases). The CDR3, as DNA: TGCGCCAGCAGCCGGGACACCAATCAGCCCCAGCATTTT. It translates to CASSRDTNQPQHF.